This T cell receptor beta chain was observed in a study of T cells in Graves' hyperthyroidism and ophthalmopathy. Broader study findings: Ophthalmopathy was model-predicted a median approximately 6.9 months pre-onset.

RNA transcripts yielded amplified TCR beta CDR3 regions. The TCR CDR3 first-round RT-PCR relied on the HTBI primer set. Each CDR3 protein gets one entry after TCRdb re-called the multiplex PCR reads with MiXCR. Among roughly 580,000 distinct CDR3 sequences listed, under 60% were seen once. An absence of ophthalmopathy progression within 18 months meant stable Graves' hyperthyroidism. These patients, aged 18 to 65, had recently diagnosed hyperthyroidism lasting under 2 months. This clonotype was seen once. The antigen remains undetermined. The V end lost 5 bases, the J end lost 2 bases, and 10 bases lay between the germline ends. Germline CDR1 reads SGHTA; CDR2 reads FQGNSA. The CDR3 spans 13 residues.

This clonotype originated in a woman younger than 35 with Graves' hyperthyroidism. The sequencing input was peripheral blood or thyroid tissue (not recorded which). The V gene is TRBV7-2, the J gene TRBJ2-7; possibly TRBD2 for D (5 bases). The chain's CDR3 is CASSVRETYEQYF. The CDR3 coding sequence is TGTGCCAGCAGCGTCCGGGAAACCTACGAGCAGTACTTC.